This passage covers 5 T cell receptor beta chains from one sample sequenced in a study of T cell responses to AZD1222 COVID-19 vaccine. The protocol was immunoSEQ multiplex PCR, while the TCRdb copy is restricted to in-frame clones and leaves out a portion. The data contain roughly 86,000 clones, about 85% of them singletons. The input for sequencing was peripheral blood, taken 28 days after the second AZD1222 dose. The receptors originated from an adult who received the AZD1222 COVID-19 vaccine.

The genes are TRBV6-2 or TRBV6-3 and TRBJ2-5, with D possibly being TRBD2 (6 bases). The CDR3 runs 17 residues. From germline, CDR1 is MNHEY and CDR2 SVGEGT. The V end was cut by 1 base, the J end by 5 bases, with 20 bases between. CDR3 protein: CASSYYSPGLPPETQYF. The CDR3 region has the DNA TGTGCCAGCAGTTACTATTCCCCGGGACTGCCTCCCGAGACCCAGTACTTC.

The chain joins TRBV9 to TRBJ2-1; unclear D gene. Germline values: CDR1 SGDLS, CDR2 YYNGEE. V shed 4 bases and J shed 7 bases, with 9 bases lying between them. The CDR3 runs 12 residues. As DNA, the CDR3 is TGTGCCAGCAGCCCCCTATTGAATGAGCAGTTCTTC. Amino acid sequence: CASSPLLNEQFF.

The V call is TRBV12-5, the J call TRBJ2-1; tentatively, D is TRBD2 (6 bases). V was pared by 3 bases and J by 6 bases, with 18 bases between. The CDR3 runs 16 residues. CDR1 and CDR2 (germline): LGHNT, FRNRAP. The DNA for the CDR3 is TGTGCTAGTGGTTTTGGAACTAGCAATGTCCGCAATGAGCAGTTCTTC. Translated: CASGFGTSNVRNEQFF.

This chain joins TRBV6-2 or TRBV6-3 and TRBJ1-3; D gene ambiguous. Germline V gene data show CDR1 as MNHEY and CDR2 as SVGEGT. CDR3 size: 15 residues. With 2 bases removed from V and 4 bases from J, the gap between germline ends came to 12 bases. The chain's CDR3 is CASSYGRSSGNTIYF. DNA of the CDR3: TGTGCCAGCAGTTACGGCAGGTCAAGCGGAAACACCATATATTTT.

This clone showed up just once. Other DNA sequences of this sample code for an identical CDR3. The chain couples TRBV28 to TRBJ1-1; a weak D match, TRBD1 (5 bases). With 4 bases removed from V and 8 bases from J, the gap between germline ends came to 11 bases. Germline V gene data show CDR1 as MDHEN and CDR2 as SYDVKM. CDR3 size: 12 residues. This CDR3 is CASSWGGSEAFF. The CDR3 bases are TGTGCCAGCAGTTGGGGGGGGTCCGAAGCTTTCTTT.